This passage covers 19 T cell receptor beta chains from one sample sequenced in a study of CD8 T cells in ankylosing spondylitis. Study-wide results and caveats: Blood from ankylosing spondylitis patients appeared to carry a characteristic roughly 8-variant TCR beta motif.

TCRdb re-analysed the 5' RACE reads in MiXCR, keeping a single row per CDR3 protein. The table records around 390,000 distinct CDR3 sequences, around 24% of them present only once. Their target antigens are unknown. Sequencing was carried out using blood, either unsorted or a sorted T cell fraction (not recorded which). These receptor sequences come from a male donor with ankylosing spondylitis.

This clonotype was detected only a few times. The CDR3 bases are TGCGCCAGCAGCTTGCAGCGGGAGGCTAGCACAGATACGCAGTATTTT. This sequence encodes CASSLQREASTDTQYF. This sequence joins TRBV5-1 and TRBJ2-3; 9 bases fit TRBD2. Germline values: CDR1 SGHRS, CDR2 YFSETQ. CDR3 length: 16 residues. V gave up 1 base and J gave up 0 bases; unmatched junction bases: 3.

The rearrangement joins TRBV20-1 to TRBJ2-5; 12 bases line up with TRBD2. CDR1 is DFQATT and CDR2 is SNEGSKA in the germline V gene (reference sequence). The CDR3 length is 14 residues. With V trimmed by 6 bases and J by 5 bases, 7 bases remained unmatched. Here the CDR3 reads CSANPSGRAETQYF. The CDR3 DNA sequence: TGCAGTGCCAACCCTAGCGGGAGGGCGGAGACCCAGTACTTC.

The rearrangement joins TRBV7-3 to TRBJ2-3; D is possibly TRBD2 (7 bases). V lost 4 bases, J lost 2 bases, and 10 bases lay in between. Germline V gene data show CDR1 as SGHTA and CDR2 as FQGTGA. The CDR3 loop spans 14 amino acids. The CDR3 protein is CASSWGGATDTQYF. The CDR3, as DNA: TGTGCCAGCAGCTGGGGGGGGGCCACAGATACGCAGTATTTT. Together with reference TRBV7-3 and TRBJ2-3, the CDR3 gives the full variable domain: GAGVSQTPSNKVTEKGKYVELRCDPISGHTALYWYRQSLGQGPEFLIYFQGTGAADDSGLPNDRFFAVRPEGSVSTLKIQRTERGDSAVYLCASSWGGATDTQYFGPGTRLTVL.

This clonotype was seen more than once but under ten times. This chain connects TRBV7-2 to TRBJ1-5, with a tentative D call TRBD1 (5 bases). Germline CDR1 SGHTA, CDR2 FQGNSA. V was clipped by 0 bases and J by 5 bases, with 8 bases between them. This CDR3 region has 14 residues. The CDR3 bases are TGTGCCAGCAGCTTAGCAGGGGCCTATCAGCCCCAGCATTTT. The encoded protein is CASSLAGAYQPQHF. Based on the CDR3 plus reference TRBV7-2 and TRBJ1-5, the full variable domain is GAGVSQSPSNKVTEKGKDVELRCDPISGHTALYWYRQSLGQGLEFLIYFQGNSAPDKSGLPSDRFSAERTGGSVSTLTIQRTQQEDSAVYLCASSLAGAYQPQHFGDGTRLSIL.

This chain uses TRBV18 with TRBJ1-2; D not resolved. The germline V gene has CDR1 KGHSH and CDR2 LQKENI. CDR3 length equals 13 residues. Trimming cost V 5 bases and J 2 bases, with 9 bases left between them. The DNA for the CDR3 is TGTGCCAGCTCATCGACGGGAAACTATGGCTACACCTTC. It specifies CASSSTGNYGYTF.

This clonotype was detected only a few times. The gene calls are TRBV7-3 and TRBJ2-7, with a possible D match to TRBD2 (6 bases). V was cut by 1 base and J by 6 bases, with 10 bases left in between. Germline V gene lookup returns CDR1 SGHTA and CDR2 FQGTGA. The CDR3 runs to 13 residues. CDR3: CASSLSGGIEQYF. The DNA of the CDR3 is TGTGCCAGCAGCTTAAGTGGGGGGATCGAGCAGTACTTC.

V gene TRBV28 combines with J gene TRBJ2-7, with 8 bases fitting TRBD1. Trimming removed 3 bases from V and 6 bases from J; junction bases left unmatched: 7. Germline CDR1 and CDR2: MDHEN and SYDVKM. CDR3 length: 14 residues. CDR3 sequence (DNA): TGTGCCAGCAGTTTCAGGCAGGGGGCGGTCGAGCAGTACTTC. Its translation: CASSFRQGAVEQYF.

The chain recombines TRBV5-1 with TRBJ1-4; no clear D. There are 14 residues in the CDR3. The germline gives CDR1 SGHRS, CDR2 YFSETQ. Trimming removed 1 base from V and 8 bases from J, with 12 bases in between. CDR3 sequence (DNA): TGCGCCAGCAGCTTGTGGGCCCAAGGGGAAAAACTGTTTTTT. Its protein is CASSLWAQGEKLFF.

This clonotype showed up just a few times. The genes are TRBV5-1 and TRBJ1-3; the D is unclear. Looked up from germline, CDR1 is SGHRS and CDR2 is YFSETQ. V was cut by 4 bases and J by 0 bases, with 11 bases left in between. The CDR3 loop spans 15 amino acids. CDR3 in DNA: TGCGCCAGCAGCGTGGACCGGCTCTCTGGAAACACCATATATTTT. It codes for CASSVDRLSGNTIYF.

The chain combines TRBV10-3 with TRBJ2-7; D is possibly TRBD1 or TRBD2 (5 bases each). Germline CDR1 and CDR2: ENHRY and SYGVKD. V lost 3 bases, J lost 0 bases, and 15 bases lay in between. The CDR3 is made up of 16 amino acids. The CDR3 DNA reads as TGTGCCATCAGTGATTATCGATCAGGGAGCTCCTACGAGCAGTACTTC. Its translation is CAISDYRSGSSYEQYF.

This clonotype appeared a few times. The J gene is TRBJ2-2, the V gene TRBV7-9, with D unresolved. The V gene's germline CDR1 is SEHNR and CDR2 FQNEAQ (reference sequence). The CDR3 contains 16 residues. V lost 3 bases and J 0 bases, leaving 11 bases between the germline ends. CDR3 in amino acids: CASSFMSSANTGELFF. The CDR3 DNA reads as TGTGCCAGCAGCTTTATGAGCAGTGCGAACACCGGGGAGCTGTTTTTT.

This clonotype has a single count. V gene TRBV29-1 combines with J gene TRBJ2-2, with 9 positions matching TRBD2. The ends lost 2 bases at V and 6 bases at J; junction bases unmatched: 7. Germline V gives CDR1 SQVTM, CDR2 ANQGSEA. The CDR3 is 15 amino acids. Written as DNA, the CDR3 is TGCAGCGTTGAAAGAAGGCGGGAGGGCCCCGGGGAGCTGTTTTTT. Encoded protein: CSVERRREGPGELFF.

The chain combines TRBV28 with TRBJ1-2, with 7 bases matching TRBD1. This CDR3 is built from 16 residues. Germline lookup yields CDR1 MDHEN and CDR2 SYDVKM. The junction had 15 bases not matched to a gene; V was cut back by 8 bases and J by 3 bases. The CDR3: CASRTYKHTGDYGYTF. The CDR3 DNA follows: TGTGCCAGCCGAACTTATAAACACACAGGGGACTATGGCTACACCTTC.

This chain joins TRBV27 and TRBJ1-5; 8 bases are a match to TRBD1. This CDR3 has 17 amino acids. Germline V gives CDR1 MNHEY, CDR2 SMNVEV (reference sequence). The V gene end was trimmed by 4 bases and the J gene end by 4 bases; junction bases not matched to a gene: 12. CDR3 sequence: CASSSYGTGGGNQPQHF. The CDR3 nucleotides read TGTGCCAGCAGTTCCTATGGTACAGGGGGAGGAAATCAGCCCCAGCATTTT.

The chain combines TRBV20-1 with TRBJ2-7, with TRBD2 matching over 8 bases. The CDR3 extends over 18 amino acids. Trimming removed 3 bases from V and 1 base from J; junction bases left unmatched: 17. Germline V gives CDR1 DFQATT, CDR2 SNEGSKA (reference sequence). The CDR3 reads CSASHPAGVRGISYEQYF. DNA for the CDR3: TGCAGTGCTAGTCACCCAGCGGGAGTACGGGGGATATCCTACGAGCAGTACTTC.

The chain links TRBV29-1 to TRBJ1-4, with a tentative D call TRBD1 (6 bases). The CDR3 is 13 amino acids. The V end was cut by 3 bases, the J end by 3 bases, with 8 bases between. Germline values: CDR1 SQVTM, CDR2 ANQGSEA. For the CDR3, the DNA is TGCAGCGTTGAGCAGGGGCCTAATGAAAAACTGTTTTTT. Its protein product is CSVEQGPNEKLFF.

This clonotype was counted ten times or more. This sequence joins TRBV12-3 or TRBV12-4 and TRBJ2-1; 8 nucleotides line up with TRBD2. The CDR3 has 16 amino acids. The junction had 14 bases not matched to a gene; V was cut back by 6 bases and J by 7 bases. The DNA of the CDR3 is TGTGCCAGCAGACCCGGACTAGCCCTCTTGGGAAATGAGCAGTTCTTC. It translates to CASRPGLALLGNEQFF.

The chain has TRBV5-1 and TRBJ1-1; TRBD1 is a possible D gene (6 bases). The germline gives CDR1 SGHRS, CDR2 YFSETQ. This CDR3 contains 15 residues. V was clipped by 0 bases and J by 1 base, with 10 bases between them. CDR3 sequence reads: CASSLVTGTNTEAFF. The CDR3 DNA reads as TGCGCCAGCAGCTTGGTTACAGGGACGAACACTGAAGCTTTCTTT.

The genes are TRBV5-1 and TRBJ1-2; the D is unclear. The germline V and J ends were trimmed by 4 bases and 5 bases, with 18 bases remaining between them. Germline V gene sequence: CDR1 SGHRS, CDR2 YFSETQ. CDR3 size: 15 residues. This CDR3 reads CASSLGAGPSYGYTF. The CDR3 DNA reads as TGCGCCAGCAGCCTGGGTGCCGGGCCATCATATGGCTACACCTTC.